These 22 T cell receptor beta chains were all obtained from the same sample, sequenced in a study of T cell clonotyping in hematopoietic cell transplantation. Profiling relied on immunoSEQ multiplex PCR, and the TCRdb table lists in-frame clones only, not all of them. Of about 5,900 clones in the sample, 70% to 90% were seen once. Time point specified: recipient sample about 28 days before transplant, after cytoreduction. The sequencing here drew on peripheral blood mononuclear cells, taken before stem cell transplant. The receptors derive from a woman in her 50s with acute myeloid leukemia. Some clones in this sample may be carry-over from other donors' samples.

The chain employs TRBV11-2 and TRBJ1-2, with 7 bases aligning to TRBD1. Trimming took 5 bases from V and 11 from J; bases not matched to a gene: 11. CDR3 size: 13 residues. The germline V gene has CDR1 SGHAT and CDR2 FQNNGV. CDR3 nucleotides: TGTGCCAGCAGCCACGGGGACAGCGGTAGATACACCTTC. Protein product: CASSHGDSGRYTF.

In this sample, this clone turned up a few times. The chain has TRBV11-2 and TRBJ2-2, with D possibly TRBD2 on 6 matching bases. The CDR3 runs 17 residues. CDR1 is SGHAT and CDR2 is FQNNGV in the germline V gene. With 3 bases removed from V and 5 bases from J, the gap between germline ends came to 19 bases. The CDR3 DNA reads TGTGCCAGCAGCTTCAGCTCCACCCTGGGGGGAACCGGGGAGCTGTTTTTT. Its protein is CASSFSSTLGGTGELFF.

The rearrangement joins TRBV5-1 to TRBJ1-2; a possible D gene is TRBD1 (5 bases). The CDR3 is made up of 14 amino acids. Germline CDR1 reads SGHRS; CDR2 reads YFSETQ. V was cut by 0 bases and J by 2 bases, with 8 bases left in between. The CDR3 sequence is CASSLGGENYGYTF. In DNA form, the CDR3 reads TGCGCCAGCAGCTTGGGGGGGGAAAACTATGGCTACACCTTC.

This clone appeared once. This chain joins TRBV30 and TRBJ2-1; 11 bases fit TRBD2. J was trimmed by 9 bases and V by 1 base; bases with no gene match: 11. The CDR3 totals 16 residues. Germline CDR1 and CDR2: GTSNPN and SVGIG (reference sequence). For the CDR3, the DNA is TGTGCCTGGAGTGCCCGGGGTAGCGGGGGGGCCCGTGAGCAGTTCTTC. It is translated as CAWSARGSGGAREQFF.

The chain combines TRBV28 with TRBJ2-7; no clear D gene. The CDR3 has 14 amino acids. V was pared by 3 bases and J by 7 bases, with 16 bases between. Germline V gives CDR1 MDHEN, CDR2 SYDVKM. CDR3 region: CASSFGNFLSEQYF. In DNA, the CDR3 is TGTGCCAGCAGTTTTGGCAATTTTCTGTCGGAGCAGTACTTC.

J is TRBJ2-3 and V is TRBV29-1; no definite D call. Germline V gene data show CDR1 as SQVTM and CDR2 as ANQGSEA. Trimming took 5 bases from V and 2 from J, leaving 8 bases between them. The CDR3 contains 12 residues. The CDR3 is CSVSQPTDTQYF. CDR3 nucleotide sequence: TGCAGCGTTTCACAGCCCACAGATACGCAGTATTTT.

V is TRBV9 and J is TRBJ2-2; 8 nucleotides align to TRBD2. Germline-derived CDR1 and CDR2 are SGDLS and YYNGEE. J gave up 8 bases and V 4 bases, and 7 bases lay outside the gene matches. The CDR3 is 14 amino acids. The CDR3 DNA sequence: TGTGCCAGCAGCCACCGGGGGGGGTCAGGGGAGCTGTTTTTT. Its protein product is CASSHRGGSGELFF.

The rearrangement links TRBV19 to TRBJ2-1, with a tentative D call TRBD2 (7 bases). Trimming took off 7 bases at V and 15 bases at J, with 28 bases between the two ends. CDR3 length: 15 amino acids. Per germline, CDR1 LNHDA and CDR2 SQIVND (reference sequence). The CDR3 coding sequence is TGTGCCAGTACCGACCCCGGGGGGCCGCGGGGGATGTGGTTCTTC. Protein product: CASTDPGGPRGMWFF.

By share, this clone ranks as medium-sized. The chain has TRBV4-2 and TRBJ2-2; 11 bases are a match to TRBD2. The CDR3 loop spans 19 amino acids. Germline V gene data show CDR1 as LGHNA and CDR2 as YNFKEQ. The junction had 15 bases not matched to a gene; V was cut back by 4 bases and J by 5 bases. In DNA form, the CDR3 reads TGTGCCAGCAGCCTTTCAGGGGTACTAGCGGGAGATCGGACCGGGGAGCTGTTTTTT. It specifies CASSLSGVLAGDRTGELFF.

CDR3 coding DNA: TGTGCCAGCACCGACGGAACCTTTCGCTACACCTTC. The encoded protein is CASTDGTFRYTF. This rearrangement joins TRBV2 to TRBJ1-2; D uncertain. Germline values: CDR1 SNHLY, CDR2 FYNNEI. This CDR3 is 12 amino acids long. V was trimmed by 7 bases and J by 9 bases, leaving 15 bases between them. Together with reference TRBV2 and TRBJ1-2, the CDR3 gives the full variable domain: EPEVTQTPSHQVTQMGQEVILRCVPISNHLYFYWYRQILGQKVEFLVSFYNNEISEKSEIFDDQFSVERPDGSNFTLKIRSTKLEDSAMYFCASTDGTFRYTFGSGTRLTVV.

The chain has TRBV2 and TRBJ1-1, with a tentative D call TRBD1 (5 bases). V lost 4 bases, J lost 5 bases, and 11 bases lay in between. Per the germline V gene, CDR1 is SNHLY and CDR2 is FYNNEI. The CDR3 covers 13 residues. The CDR3 DNA sequence: TGTGCCAGCAGTGCCAGGTGGGGGACTGAAGCTTTCTTT. Residues: CASSARWGTEAFF. Variable domain in full (rest from reference TRBV2 and TRBJ1-1): EPEVTQTPSHQVTQMGQEVILRCVPISNHLYFYWYRQILGQKVEFLVSFYNNEISEKSEIFDDQFSVERPDGSNFTLKIRSTKLEDSAMYFCASSARWGTEAFFGQGTRLTVV.

This clone was seen a single time. This chain connects TRBV25-1 to TRBJ2-7; D tentatively fits TRBD1 or TRBD2 (5 bases each). Germline CDR1 reads MGHDK; CDR2 reads SYGVNS. This CDR3 region has 13 residues. V was cut by 0 bases and J by 3 bases, with 6 bases left in between. The DNA for the CDR3 is TGTGCCAGCAGTGAATATGGGGGCTACGAGCAGTACTTC. Translation gives CASSEYGGYEQYF.

The chain carries TRBV29-1 and TRBJ2-5; D is possibly TRBD1 (6 bases). The CDR3 covers 10 residues. Deletions cut 8 bases from V and 5 bases from J, with 9 bases between. The germline V gene has CDR1 SQVTM and CDR2 ANQGSEA. CDR3 region: CSSGAETQYF. The CDR3 DNA sequence: TGCAGCTCAGGGGCGGAGACCCAGTACTTC.

The rearrangement uses TRBV7-5 and TRBJ1-1; TRBD1 is taken as the D call from the table, unchecked against the DNA. TRBV7-5 is marked as a pseudogene. The CDR3 runs 11 residues. This CDR3 reads CARTGDTEAFF. The CDR3 DNA reads as TGTGCCAGAACAGGGGACACTGAAGCTTTCTTT.

This clone occurred once. This chain links TRBV6-5 with TRBJ2-2; 8 nucleotides align to TRBD2. The germline V gene has CDR1 MNHEY and CDR2 SVGAGI. CDR3 length equals 14 residues. V lost 7 bases, J lost 2 bases, and 3 bases stayed unmatched. CDR3 protein: CASKRGPNTGELFF. The CDR3 region has the DNA TGTGCCAGCAAGCGGGGGCCCAACACCGGGGAGCTGTTTTTT.

This chain uses TRBV4-3 with TRBJ1-3; D possibly corresponds to TRBD1 (5 bases). Germline V gene lookup returns CDR1 LGHNA and CDR2 YSLEER. The germline V and J ends were trimmed by 4 bases and 0 bases, with 13 bases remaining between them. The CDR3 has 16 amino acids. CDR3 sequence reads: CASSPSGRISGNTIYF. The DNA of the CDR3 is TGCGCCAGCAGCCCCTCGGGGCGGATCTCTGGAAACACCATATATTTT.

The chain joins TRBV5-1 to TRBJ1-1; D not resolved. The CDR3 spans 13 residues. Trimming took off 2 bases at V and 1 base at J, with 6 bases between the two ends. Germline V lookup: CDR1 SGHRS, CDR2 YFSETQ. DNA of the CDR3: TGCGCCAGCAGCTTCAGTCCGAACACTGAAGCTTTCTTT. Amino acids: CASSFSPNTEAFF.

The chain employs TRBV9 and TRBJ1-1; 7 bases fit TRBD1. This CDR3 is 15 amino acids long. The junction had 4 bases not matched to a gene; V was cut back by 0 bases and J by 2 bases. Germline loops: CDR1 SGDLS, CDR2 YYNGEE. CDR3 coding DNA: TGTGCCAGCAGCGTAGAGGCAGGGGGAAACACTGAAGCTTTCTTT. Its translation is CASSVEAGGNTEAFF.

V is TRBV19 and J is TRBJ2-3; D perhaps matches TRBD1 (6 bases). The V gene lost 6 bases and the J gene lost 5 bases, with 9 bases spanning the gap. The V gene's germline CDR1 is LNHDA and CDR2 SQIVND (reference sequence). This CDR3 contains 12 residues. CDR3: CASSLQGDTQYF. The CDR3 nucleotides read TGTGCCAGTAGCCTACAGGGAGATACGCAGTATTTT.

The chain is built from TRBV7-2 and TRBJ2-2; D may be TRBD1 (6 bases). This CDR3 has 13 amino acids. The V end lost 0 bases, the J end lost 13 bases, and 12 bases lay between the germline ends. Looked up from germline, CDR1 is SGHTA and CDR2 is FQGNSA. CDR3 amino acids: CASSLALQGMLFF. CDR3 in DNA: TGTGCCAGCAGCTTAGCGCTACAGGGTATGCTGTTTTTT.

This chain joins TRBV7-2 and TRBJ2-7; TRBD1 or TRBD2 may be the D gene (5 bases each). The CDR3 consists of 15 residues. The V gene lost 5 bases and the J gene lost 6 bases, with 20 bases spanning the gap. Germline V CDR1 and CDR2: SGHTA, FQGNSA. CDR3 in amino acids: CASSRSGRWGSEQYF. Written as DNA, the CDR3 is TGTGCCAGCAGCCGGTCGGGACGGTGGGGAAGCGAGCAGTACTTC.

The V gene is TRBV10-2, the J gene TRBJ1-5; D not resolved. The germline gives CDR1 WSHSY, CDR2 SAAADI. V dropped 3 bases and J dropped 4 bases, with 10 bases sitting between them. This CDR3 has 14 residues. The CDR3 bases are TGCGCCAGCAGTGATTCCTACCTTAATCAGCCCCAGCATTTT. This codes for CASSDSYLNQPQHF.